The 10 T cell receptor beta chains below were found in one sample sequenced in a study of Graves' ophthalmopathy and Graves' hyperthyroidism. The authors amplified TCR beta CDR3 regions, and they did so from RNA transcripts for repertoire sequencing. First-round RT-PCR relied on HTBI primers, and a second-round multiplex PCR came next. Using its own MiXCR run on the multiplex PCR reads, TCRdb lists one record per CDR3 protein. The data hold over a million distinct CDR3 sequences, with less than 45% observed a single time. Sequencing used peripheral blood or thyroid tissue (not recorded which). The origin of the receptors is an adult man with Graves' hyperthyroidism.

This clonotype was seen a handful of times. The chain couples TRBV6-6 to TRBJ1-2, with D uncertain. In germline, CDR1 is MNHNY, CDR2 SVGAGI (reference sequence). V shed 2 bases and J shed 8 bases, with 12 bases lying between them. The CDR3 totals 13 residues. DNA of the CDR3: TGTGCCAGCAGTTACGCCCGACTAGGAGGCTACACCTTC. It encodes CASSYARLGGYTF.

On this clonotype itself: A read error is possible here, since a much larger clone lies one base away. This chain uses TRBV10-3 with TRBJ1-5; D remains unclear. V lost 0 bases, J lost 4 bases, and 4 bases lay in between. CDR1 and CDR2 from the germline V gene are ENHRY and SYGVKD. This CDR3 spans 13 amino acids. This CDR3 is CAISESRNQPQHF. Written as DNA, the CDR3 is TGTGCCATCAGTGAGTCACGGAATCAGCCCCAGCATTTT.

This clonotype was found many times. The genes are TRBV29-1 and TRBJ2-5; D is uncertain. Germline lookup yields CDR1 SQVTM and CDR2 ANQGSEA. The CDR3 has 12 amino acids. V shed 4 bases and J shed 2 bases, with 8 bases lying between them. The CDR3 reads CSVVVSQETQYF. The DNA of the CDR3 is TGCAGCGTTGTGGTTTCACAAGAGACCCAGTACTTC.

The CDR3, as DNA: TGTGCCTGGAGTCTTGGGGACCCCTACGAGCAGTACTTC. It specifies CAWSLGDPYEQYF. The chain links TRBV30 to TRBJ2-7; either TRBD1 or TRBD2 may fit D (5 bases each). Trimming left V 2 bases short and J 2 bases short, with 10 bases between. Germline V gene data show CDR1 as GTSNPN and CDR2 as SVGIG (reference sequence). This CDR3 is built from 13 residues.

This clonotype has at least ten counts. The chain joins TRBV15 to TRBJ2-7; D call uncertain. This CDR3 is built from 14 residues. Trimming stripped 9 bases from V and 4 bases from J, with 19 bases between. The germline V gene has CDR1 LNHNV and CDR2 YYDKDF (reference sequence). The CDR3 here is CATAGPRQSYEQYF. CDR3 sequence (DNA): TGTGCCACGGCTGGACCTAGGCAGTCATACGAGCAGTACTTC.

This clonotype was counted at least ten times. As DNA, the CDR3 is TGTGCCAGCAGTACGGACAGGATTTACGAGCAGTACTTC. It encodes CASSTDRIYEQYF. The chain employs TRBV2 and TRBJ2-7, with 7 bases matching TRBD1. This CDR3 is built from 13 residues. Germline V lookup: CDR1 SNHLY, CDR2 FYNNEI. J was trimmed by 4 bases and V by 5 bases; bases with no gene match: 5.

This clonotype was detected many times. The chain's CDR3 is CATVKSTSYLYEQYF. CDR3 DNA sequence: TGTGCCACCGTCAAATCGACTAGTTACCTCTACGAGCAGTACTTC. The chain links TRBV2 to TRBJ2-7; TRBD2 is a possible D gene (6 bases). The CDR3 loop spans 15 amino acids. V gave up 10 bases and J gave up 3 bases, with 22 bases separating them. CDR1 is SNHLY and CDR2 is FYNNEI in the germline V gene.

This clonotype has a handful of counts. The chain combines TRBV12-3 or TRBV12-4 with TRBJ2-5, with 9 positions matching TRBD1. V shed 6 bases, J shed 1 base, and the junction held 9 bases outside the gene matches. The CDR3 has 16 amino acids. CDR3 in amino acids: CASSSTGGPVQETQYF. CDR3 coding DNA: TGTGCCAGCAGCTCAACAGGGGGCCCCGTCCAAGAGACCCAGTACTTC.

CDR3 amino acids: CASSYSPLASYSPLHF. CDR3 in DNA: TGTGCCAGCAGTTACTCCCCCCTGGCATCGTATTCACCCCTCCACTTT. The genes are TRBV2 and TRBJ1-6; D is ambiguous. This CDR3 is 16 amino acids long. V lost 5 bases and J lost 8, with 19 bases in between. Germline loops: CDR1 SNHLY, CDR2 FYNNEI.

This clonotype appeared a few times. The J gene is TRBJ2-5, the V gene TRBV28, with a possible D match to TRBD2 (6 bases). Germline-derived CDR1 and CDR2 are MDHEN and SYDVKM. This CDR3 is 14 amino acids long. V was cut by 8 bases and J by 4 bases, with 17 bases left in between. The CDR3 coding sequence is TGTGCCAGCGGCCGGTGGCGGGGAGGAGAGACCCAGTACTTC. Translated, it gives CASGRWRGGETQYF.